This is a list of T cell receptor beta chains from one sample in a study of T cell changes during pregnancy in multiple sclerosis. Profiled with immunoSEQ multiplex PCR; TCRdb holds only in-frame clones, not every one. The sample has tens of thousands of clones; around 85% are singletons. The sequencing here drew on CD8+ T cells from peripheral blood mononuclear cells, taken in the first trimester of pregnancy. Every receptor here comes from a female donor in good health, enrolled as a control in a pregnancy study. Both conserved end residues are part of each CDR3. A D gene is named only where the DNA matches it firmly. For some rows the clone size is stated as once, few or many, or as a class when expanded; others skip it.

d_call: .; clone_size: .; v_call: TRBV7-8; j_call: TRBJ1-1; cdr3_nt: TGTGCCAGCAGCTCCCCAGGACGGCAGGGGACCCTTGAAGCTTTCTTT; cdr3_aa: CASSSPGRQGTLEAFF
d_call: .; clone_size: .; v_call: TRBV15; j_call: TRBJ2-1; cdr3_nt: TGTGCCACCAGCAGAGTTCCTTCTAGCCATGAGCAGTTCTTC; cdr3_aa: CATSRVPSSHEQFF
d_call: TRBD1; clone_size: .; v_call: TRBV6-4; j_call: TRBJ2-3; cdr3_nt: TGTGCCAGCAGTCCCGGGACAGGGAGCACAGATACGCAGTATTTT; cdr3_aa: CASSPGTGSTDTQYF
d_call: TRBD2; clone_size: .; v_call: TRBV9; j_call: TRBJ2-7; cdr3_nt: TGTGCCAGCAGCGTAGATCCGATGGGGGGGTCCTACGAGCAGTACTTC; cdr3_aa: CASSVDPMGGSYEQYF
d_call: TRBD2; clone_size: .; v_call: TRBV4-2; j_call: TRBJ2-1; cdr3_nt: TGTGCCAGCAGCCAAGAGGGACTAGCGGGGGGTAATGAGCAGTTCTTC; cdr3_aa: CASSQEGLAGGNEQFF
d_call: TRBD2; clone_size: .; v_call: TRBV5-1; j_call: TRBJ2-3; cdr3_nt: TGCGCCAGCAGCATACCGGGACTAGCGGGAAGGGTTGACACAGATACGCAGTATTTT; cdr3_aa: CASSIPGLAGRVDTDTQYF
d_call: .; clone_size: .; v_call: TRBV25-1; j_call: TRBJ2-5; cdr3_nt: TGTGCCAGCGGGGGGGCAGGGTGGGAGACCCAGTACTTC; cdr3_aa: CASGGAGWETQYF
d_call: .; clone_size: .; v_call: TRBV5-1; j_call: TRBJ1-4; cdr3_nt: TGCGCCAGCAGCTTGTGGGCAGGGGAAAAACTGTTTTTT; cdr3_aa: CASSLWAGEKLFF
d_call: .; clone_size: .; v_call: TRBV19; j_call: TRBJ2-3; cdr3_nt: TGTGCCAGTGGGGTCGAGGGAGTTGAAACAGATACGCAGTATTTT; cdr3_aa: CASGVEGVETDTQYF
d_call: .; clone_size: .; v_call: TRBV7-9; j_call: TRBJ1-2; cdr3_nt: TGTGCCAGCAGCTTAGTCACAGGATTCTATGGCTACACCTTC; cdr3_aa: CASSLVTGFYGYTF
d_call: TRBD1; clone_size: .; v_call: TRBV7-9; j_call: TRBJ1-1; cdr3_nt: TGTGCCAGCAGCTTACAGGGGGGCACTGAAGCTTTCTTT; cdr3_aa: CASSLQGGTEAFF
d_call: .; clone_size: .; v_call: TRBV11-2; j_call: TRBJ1-4; cdr3_nt: TGTGCCAGCAGCTTAGATGGCGGCGTTAATGAAAAACTGTTTTTT; cdr3_aa: CASSLDGGVNEKLFF
d_call: .; clone_size: once; v_call: TRBV27; j_call: TRBJ2-6; cdr3_nt: TGTGCCAGCAGTCGGCGACAGGTGACGGCTGGGGCCAACGTCCTGACTTTC; cdr3_aa: CASSRRQVTAGANVLTF
d_call: TRBD1; clone_size: .; v_call: TRBV6-5; j_call: TRBJ2-1; cdr3_nt: TGTGCCAGCAGTTCGGGACAGGGGGCGCTCAATGAGCAGTTCTTC; cdr3_aa: CASSSGQGALNEQFF
d_call: .; clone_size: .; v_call: TRBV4-2; j_call: TRBJ2-1; cdr3_nt: TGTGCCAGCAGCCACGCTTTTCTCCAATTAGCCGCGCCCTACAATGAGCAGTTCTTC; cdr3_aa: CASSHAFLQLAAPYNEQFF
d_call: .; clone_size: .; v_call: TRBV7-9; j_call: TRBJ2-3; cdr3_nt: TGTGCCAGCAGCTTAGCGCAAGCGGCTAGCACAGATACGCAGTATTTT; cdr3_aa: CASSLAQAASTDTQYF
d_call: .; clone_size: .; v_call: TRBV6-5; j_call: TRBJ1-1; cdr3_nt: TGTGCCAGCAGTTACTCGCTAGGGGGGAACACTGAAGCTTTCTTT; cdr3_aa: CASSYSLGGNTEAFF
d_call: .; clone_size: .; v_call: TRBV7-2; j_call: TRBJ2-1; cdr3_nt: TGTGCCAGCAGGTCCTTTAGCGCGAGCGGACACAATGAGCAGTTCTTC; cdr3_aa: CASRSFSASGHNEQFF
d_call: .; clone_size: .; v_call: TRBV2; j_call: TRBJ1-6; cdr3_nt: TGTGCCAGCAGTGGGACAGCAAATTCACCCCTCCACTTT; cdr3_aa: CASSGTANSPLHF
d_call: .; clone_size: .; v_call: TRBV7-9; j_call: TRBJ1-6; cdr3_nt: TGTGCCAGCAGCCTAGCCCGGGGGGCAAATTCACCCCTCCACTTT; cdr3_aa: CASSLARGANSPLHF
d_call: TRBD1; clone_size: .; v_call: TRBV27; j_call: TRBJ1-2; cdr3_nt: TGTGCCAGCAGTCCCCCGGGACAGGGCCTCTATGGCTACACCTTC; cdr3_aa: CASSPPGQGLYGYTF
d_call: .; clone_size: few; v_call: TRBV7-2; j_call: TRBJ2-7; cdr3_nt: TGTGCCAGCAGCTTAGCACGGTTCTCCTACGAGCAGTACTTC; cdr3_aa: CASSLARFSYEQYF
d_call: TRBD1; clone_size: few; v_call: TRBV7-2; j_call: TRBJ1-2; cdr3_nt: TGTGCCAGCAGCCAGGGACAGGGCGACTATGGCTACACCTTC; cdr3_aa: CASSQGQGDYGYTF
d_call: .; clone_size: few; v_call: TRBV29-1; j_call: TRBJ2-7; cdr3_nt: TGCAGCGTCCCGAGGGGGATTGGATACGAGCAGTACTTC; cdr3_aa: CSVPRGIGYEQYF
d_call: TRBD2; clone_size: .; v_call: TRBV19; j_call: TRBJ2-7; cdr3_nt: TGTGCCAGTAGTTCCAGCGGGAGGGCCGGGGTGTGGACCTACGAGCAGTACTTC; cdr3_aa: CASSSSGRAGVWTYEQYF